Below, 15 T cell receptor beta chains from the same sample are listed, as sequenced in a study of T cell changes during pregnancy in multiple sclerosis. The data were produced by immunoSEQ multiplex PCR, yet TCRdb's version contains in-frame clones alone and is incomplete. The sample includes some 22,000 clones, around nine tenths of them seen just once. This specimen was CD4+ T cells from peripheral blood mononuclear cells, taken in the second trimester of pregnancy. The receptors derive from a female donor in good health, enrolled as a control in a pregnancy study.

A note on this clone: This sample includes further DNA sequences coding for the same CDR3. The rearrangement uses TRBV5-1 and TRBJ1-2, with D perhaps TRBD1 (5 bases). CDR1 and CDR2 (germline): SGHRS, YFSETQ. The CDR3 has 13 amino acids. V lost 3 bases and J lost 1, with 7 bases in between. For the CDR3, the DNA is TGCGCCAGCAGCTCCGACAGTAACTATGGCTACACCTTC. Translation: CASSSDSNYGYTF.

V is TRBV7-8 and J is TRBJ2-1, with TRBD1 as a possible D gene (6 bases). The germline gives CDR1 SGHVS, CDR2 FQNEAQ. The CDR3 covers 16 residues. The V and J ends lost 2 bases and 2 bases respectively, with 13 bases between them. The CDR3 bases are TGTGCCAGCAGCTTAATCAGGGGCAGCACCTACAATGAGCAGTTCTTC. Translation: CASSLIRGSTYNEQFF. Full variable domain (missing parts from reference TRBV7-8 and TRBJ2-1): GAGVSQSPRYKVAKRGQDVALRCDPISGHVSLFWYQQALGQGPEFLTYFQNEAQLDKSGLPSDRFFAERPEGSVSTLKIQRTQQEDSAVYLCASSLIRGSTYNEQFFGPGTRLTVL.

The chain carries TRBV9 and TRBJ1-3, with D possibly being TRBD1 (5 bases). Trimming pared 4 bases from V and 0 bases from J, leaving 14 bases between. CDR3 length: 16 amino acids. Germline values: CDR1 SGDLS, CDR2 YYNGEE. The CDR3 nucleotides are TGTGCCAGCAGCCCTCGACAGAGAGCCTCTGGAAACACCATATATTTT. This sequence encodes CASSPRQRASGNTIYF.

This sequence joins TRBV7-2 and TRBJ1-2, with D unresolved. Trimming removed 2 bases from V and 8 bases from J, with 24 bases in between. There are 17 residues in the CDR3. Germline values: CDR1 SGHTA, CDR2 FQGNSA. For the CDR3, the DNA is TGTGCCAGCAGCTTATCGTCGACGGGCGGTTTCGGGAACGGCTACACCTTC. Protein: CASSLSSTGGFGNGYTF.

V gene TRBV7-6 combines with J gene TRBJ2-1; possibly TRBD2 for D (6 bases). The CDR3 covers 12 residues. With 5 bases removed from V and 9 bases from J, the gap between germline ends came to 11 bases. Germline CDR1 is SGHVS and CDR2 is FNYEAQ. CDR3 nucleotide sequence: TGTGCCAGCAGCCAGGTCGGGAGTGAGCAGTTCTTC. This sequence encodes CASSQVGSEQFF.

The gene calls are TRBV11-2 and TRBJ1-1; no firm D call. The CDR3 loop spans 17 amino acids. Germline lookup yields CDR1 SGHAT and CDR2 FQNNGV. With 7 bases removed from V and 0 bases from J, the gap between germline ends came to 21 bases. CDR3 bases: TGTGCCAGCAACAACCCATGGGAGGGTCGGATGAACACTGAAGCTTTCTTT. Translation gives CASNNPWEGRMNTEAFF.

This chain links TRBV28 with TRBJ2-1; TRBD1 is a possible D gene (5 bases). The CDR3 runs 13 residues. Germline CDR1 is MDHEN and CDR2 is SYDVKM. V lost 10 bases, J lost 7 bases, and 17 bases lay in between. The CDR3 bases are TGTGCCACCTTAGACGATAAGGGGAATGAGCAGTTCTTC. Amino acids: CATLDDKGNEQFF.

This clone was observed a few times. The chain uses TRBV30 and TRBJ1-2, with TRBD1 matching 7 bases. V gave up 6 bases and J gave up 2 bases; unmatched junction bases: 18. Germline CDR1 GTSNPN, CDR2 SVGIG (reference sequence). CDR3 length: 17 amino acids. The CDR3 bases are TGTGCCTGCCTTCCAACCCGGGACAGAGGACCCAACTATGGCTACACCTTC. It specifies CACLPTRDRGPNYGYTF.

Worth noting for this clone: An end of the junction does not agree with germline; a read error may underlie this. The chain employs TRBV7-7 and TRBJ2-5; no definite D call. There are 12 residues in the CDR3. Germline lookup yields CDR1 SSHAT and CDR2 FNYEAQ (reference sequence). This CDR3 reads CASSSPLDTQYF. CDR3 bases: TGTGCTAGCAGCTCCCCCCTAGACACCCAGTACTTC.

V and J are TRBV19 and TRBJ1-2, with 8 nucleotides matching TRBD1. CDR1 and CDR2 from the germline V gene are LNHDA and SQIVND (reference sequence). The CDR3 runs 13 residues. V lost 3 bases to trimming and J lost 7 bases; unmatched junction nucleotides: 4. This CDR3 is CASSIKTGVGYTF. The DNA of the CDR3 is TGTGCCAGTAGTATCAAGACAGGGGTTGGCTACACCTTC.

V and J are TRBV4-1 and TRBJ2-7; D possibly corresponds to TRBD1 (6 bases). This CDR3 region has 14 residues. V gave up 3 bases and J gave up 6 bases, with 15 bases separating them. Germline CDR1 and CDR2: MGHRA and YSYEKL. This CDR3 is CASSQDSSLGEQYF. CDR3 coding DNA: TGCGCCAGCAGCCAGGACAGTTCTCTGGGCGAGCAGTACTTC.

The chain recombines TRBV7-9 with TRBJ2-2; 8 bases are a match to TRBD2. Looked up from germline, CDR1 is SEHNR and CDR2 is FQNEAQ (reference sequence). The CDR3 is 16 residues long. Unmatched junction bases numbered 6, after V lost 5 bases and J lost 1 base. The CDR3 region has the DNA TGTGCCAGCAGCCCCCTGACTAGCGTGAACACCGGGGAGCTGTTTTTT. Protein: CASSPLTSVNTGELFF.

The V and J genes are TRBV19 and TRBJ1-2, with no clear D. In germline, CDR1 is LNHDA, CDR2 SQIVND (reference sequence). This CDR3 contains 15 residues. V was clipped by 7 bases and J by 4 bases, with 19 bases between them. This CDR3 reads CASTPAGPTSYGYTF. CDR3 coding DNA: TGTGCCAGTACCCCAGCGGGCCCTACTAGCTATGGCTACACCTTC. Based on the CDR3 plus reference TRBV19 and TRBJ1-2, the full variable domain is DGGITQSPKYLFRKEGQNVTLSCEQNLNHDAMYWYRQDPGQGLRLIYYSQIVNDFQKGDIAEGYSVSREKKESFPLTVTSAQKNPTAFYLCASTPAGPTSYGYTFGSGTRLTVV.

The V gene is TRBV7-8, the J gene TRBJ1-6; 8 nucleotides line up with TRBD1. The V segment lost 4 bases and the J segment 12 bases; nucleotides outside the gene matches: 20. Germline loops: CDR1 SGHVS, CDR2 FQNEAQ. The CDR3 sequence is 18 residues long. This chain's CDR3 is CASSSGQGTLISHGPLHF. CDR3 nucleotides: TGTGCCAGCAGCTCAGGACAGGGAACGCTAATCTCCCATGGACCCCTCCACTTT.

The J gene is TRBJ1-1, the V gene TRBV25-1; TRBD1 agrees at 7 bases. Germline V gene lookup returns CDR1 MGHDK and CDR2 SYGVNS. CDR3 length: 16 amino acids. V gave up 3 bases and J gave up 1 base; unmatched junction bases: 8. The CDR3 DNA sequence: TGTGCCAGCAGTGACGTTTATGACAGGGAGAACACTGAAGCTTTCTTT. This encodes CASSDVYDRENTEAFF.